This T cell receptor (beta chain) was documented in a study of blood T cells in healthy people across ages. This CDR3 region has 13 residues. With 4 bases removed from V and 11 bases from J, the gap between germline ends came to 17 bases. Per individual sample, total RNA of at least 5.5 micrograms was extracted. Whole-study results and caveats: Relative to aged donors, long-lived donors carried more naive CD4+ cells and displayed higher diversity. Percentage of naive T cells showed a strong correlation with TCR beta diversity. The donors' CMV status was not determined, possibly confounding changes in expanded clonotypes.

As to this clonotype: Its antigen is as yet unknown.

The authors ran a second PCR of 7 to 11 cycles using a sample-barcoded 5' primer and a J-beta primer mix. TCRdb passed the 5' RACE reads through MiXCR, listing each CDR3 protein once. The sample shows approximately 1.5 million distinct CDR3 sequences, 35% to 45% of them seen only once. This sequence was found in a woman between 18 and 30 years old in good health. The sequenced material came from blood. This chain joins TRBV12-3 or TRBV12-4 and TRBJ2-5; TRBD1 might be the D (5 bases). The CDR3, as DNA: TGTGCCAGCAGTTCTCAGGGTCGCAATGAGCAGTACTTC. Residues: CASSSQGRNEQYF.